Detailed here is one T cell receptor beta chain. Its antigen remains unidentified. This record comes from a study of cytomegalovirus exposure and HLA in healthy donors. Study-wide points: The CMV antigen specificity of three CMV-associated chains was confirmed through in vitro analysis. The study found most TCR sequences rare, yet found some public TCRs in many donors. Later genetic work tied a missense DCLRE1C variant to beta-chain V and J trimming.

Germline assignment: CDR1 SGHVS and CDR2 FNYEAQ. The CDR3 spans 18 residues. V shed 5 bases and J 6 bases; nucleotides not matched to a gene: 16. Unrecorded immune exposures were likely, despite nominal health at sampling. The PCR made use of 60 Vbeta and 13 Jbeta primers. TCRdb's table, derived via immunoSEQ multiplex PCR, lists solely in-frame clones and lacks some. The sample yields over 100,000 clones, approximately 82% seen once. The sequence came from a man aged 25-45 years in good health and CMV-seropositive. The chain combines TRBV7-6 with TRBJ1-6, with 7 bases that match TRBD1. The sequenced material came from PBMCs. The CDR3 spells CASSQSGGQKRSNSPLHF. CDR3 nucleotides: TGTGCCAGCAGCCAGAGCGGGGGACAGAAACGTAGTAATTCACCCCTCCACTTT.